The next 4 T cell receptor beta chains were all read from a single sample in a study of blood T cell repertoires in COVID-19. Only in-frame clones appear in the TCRdb table, and some are missing; sequencing was by immunoSEQ multiplex PCR. The repertoire holds roughly 360,000 clones, with around 87% as singletons. The sequencing input was PBMCs or T cells enriched from blood (not recorded which). The receptors were sampled from a woman in her twenties or thirties with acute COVID-19.

The rearrangement links TRBV4-3 to TRBJ1-4; tentatively, D is TRBD1 (6 bases). The CDR3 loop spans 14 amino acids. V was clipped by 3 bases and J by 7 bases, with 12 bases between them. Germline V gene lookup returns CDR1 LGHNA and CDR2 YSLEER. In DNA, the CDR3 is TGCGCCAGCAGCCAGACAGCAGGGGTTGAAAAACTGTTTTTT. Protein: CASSQTAGVEKLFF.

The chain links TRBV7-8 to TRBJ1-2, with D hard to call. V lost 3 bases to trimming and J lost 2 bases, with 19 bases between them. The germline CDR1 and CDR2 sequences are SGHVS and FQNEAQ. This CDR3 spans 17 amino acids. CDR3 sequence (DNA): TGTGCCAGCAGCTTGGTCGGCAGGCAACCAAGAAACTATGGCTACACCTTC. Translating gives CASSLVGRQPRNYGYTF. Based on the CDR3 plus reference TRBV7-8 and TRBJ1-2, the full variable domain is GAGVSQSPRYKVAKRGQDVALRCDPISGHVSLFWYQQALGQGPEFLTYFQNEAQLDKSGLPSDRFFAERPEGSVSTLKIQRTQQEDSAVYLCASSLVGRQPRNYGYTFGSGTRLTVV.

The rearrangement links TRBV7-2 to TRBJ2-1; TRBD1 aligns across 8 bases. This CDR3 contains 17 residues. Germline V CDR1 and CDR2: SGHTA, FQGNSA. The junction had 11 bases not matched to a gene; V was cut back by 5 bases and J by 2 bases. The DNA for the CDR3 is TGTGCCAGCAGCCCCAAGACAGGGGAGAGCCCCTACAATGAGCAGTTCTTC. It translates to CASSPKTGESPYNEQFF.

DNA for the CDR3: TGTGCCAGCGGGGGGTATGATAATTCACCCCTCCACTTT. It yields the protein CASGGYDNSPLHF. The chain couples TRBV25-1 to TRBJ1-6; possible D gene TRBD1, 5 bases. Deletions cut 8 bases from V and 5 bases from J, with 10 bases between. CDR1 is MGHDK, CDR2 SYGVNS, per germline. The CDR3 totals 13 residues. Combining the CDR3 with reference TRBV25-1 and TRBJ1-6 gives the whole variable domain EADIYQTPRYLVIGTGKKITLECSQTMGHDKMYWYQQDPGMELHLIHYSYGVNSTEKGDLSSESTVSRIRTEHFPLTLESARPSHTSQYLCASGGYDNSPLHFGNGTRLTVT.